A single sample is the source of the 22 T cell receptor beta chains below, sequenced in a study of cytotoxic CD8 clonotypes in ibrutinib-treated CLL. This table comes from immunoSEQ multiplex PCR, and its TCRdb copy is limited to in-frame clones, with some not included. Counted here are around 130,000 clones, around 84% occurring once; the ten biggest clones make up about 3.3%. The starting material was PBMCs, obtained after 24 months of ibrutinib treatment. The receptors derive from a human donor with chronic lymphocytic leukemia.

This clone was seen a handful of times. This rearrangement joins TRBV19 to TRBJ2-4, with 7 bases aligning to TRBD1. The CDR3 sequence is 17 residues long. After removal of 5 bases from V and 0 bases from J, the junction contained 10 bases not matched to a gene. Germline lookup yields CDR1 LNHDA and CDR2 SQIVND (reference sequence). The CDR3 region has the DNA TGTGCCAGTAGTGCAAAAGGACAGGCTAGAGCCAAAAACATTCAGTACTTC. It translates to CASSAKGQARAKNIQYF. Together with reference TRBV19 and TRBJ2-4, the CDR3 gives the full variable domain: DGGITQSPKYLFRKEGQNVTLSCEQNLNHDAMYWYRQDPGQGLRLIYYSQIVNDFQKGDIAEGYSVSREKKESFPLTVTSAQKNPTAFYLCASSAKGQARAKNIQYFGAGTRLSVL.

The chain employs TRBV21-1 and TRBJ1-4. TRBV21-1 is a recognized pseudogene. There are 15 residues in the CDR3. The CDR3 here is CASRGSRGVAEKLFF. CDR3 coding DNA: TGTGCCAGCCGTGGATCTCGGGGGGTGGCTGAAAAACTGTTTTTT.

DNA for the CDR3: TGTGCCAGCAAACCCGGGTGGGGTTTTAATGAAAAACTGTTTTTT. Its protein is CASKPGWGFNEKLFF. This rearrangement joins TRBV6-1 to TRBJ1-4; D remains unclear. The CDR3 has 15 residues. V lost 7 bases and J lost 4, with 16 bases in between. Germline CDR1 MNHNS, CDR2 SASEGT.

The chain recombines TRBV4-3 with TRBJ1-1; no clear D. The V gene's germline CDR1 is LGHNA and CDR2 YSLEER. The V end was cut by 0 bases, the J end by 2 bases, with 7 bases between. This CDR3 spans 14 amino acids. The CDR3 sequence is CASSQDTLNTEAFF. The CDR3 coding sequence is TGCGCCAGCAGCCAAGATACCTTAAACACTGAAGCTTTCTTT.

The chain recombines TRBV9 with TRBJ2-2; D gene uncertain. From germline, CDR1 is SGDLS and CDR2 YYNGEE. The CDR3 loop spans 14 amino acids. Trimming took off 4 bases at V and 4 bases at J, with 11 bases between the two ends. The CDR3 sequence is CASSPLLGTGELFF. In DNA, the CDR3 is TGTGCCAGCAGCCCACTACTCGGCACCGGGGAGCTGTTTTTT.

V usage is TRBV2 and J usage is TRBJ1-2, with 7 bases lining up with TRBD1. Germline V CDR1 and CDR2: SNHLY, FYNNEI. This CDR3 is built from 14 residues. Trimming removed 4 bases from V and 4 bases from J; junction bases left unmatched: 6. The CDR3 nucleotides are TGTGCCAGCAGTGTGGAGGGGGCTCTCTATGGCTACACCTTC. It yields the protein CASSVEGALYGYTF.

The V call is TRBV18, the J call TRBJ1-2; 7 bases fit TRBD1. From germline, CDR1 is KGHSH and CDR2 LQKENI. This CDR3 has 16 residues. Losses at the gene ends were 1 base for V and 1 base for J; bases not matched to a gene: 6. CDR3 nucleotides: TGTGCCAGCTCACCACAGGGGGCTCCCTTTAACTATGGCTACACCTTC. Translating it yields CASSPQGAPFNYGYTF.

CDR3 DNA sequence: TGTGCCAGCAGCTTGGACAGGTCAGAGACCCAGTACTTC. Protein product: CASSLDRSETQYF. The rearrangement uses TRBV7-9 and TRBJ2-5; the match to TRBD1 covers 7 bases. The CDR3 loop spans 13 amino acids. Germline CDR1 reads SEHNR; CDR2 reads FQNEAQ (reference sequence). V was pared by 3 bases and J by 4 bases, with 2 bases of the junction left unmatched.

The chain carries TRBV19 and TRBJ2-7, with 8 nucleotides matching TRBD1. J lost 1 base, V lost 6 bases, and 11 bases had no gene match. The CDR3 has 16 amino acids. The V gene's germline CDR1 is LNHDA and CDR2 SQIVND (reference sequence). CDR3 DNA sequence: TGTGCCAGTAGCCCACACCGGGACAGGAATTCCTACGAGCAGTACTTC. Protein: CASSPHRDRNSYEQYF.

This clone was detected once. The chain has TRBV25-1 and TRBJ1-2; TRBD1 is a possible D gene (6 bases). V was trimmed by 4 bases and J by 4 bases, leaving 22 bases between them. This CDR3 is built from 17 residues. The germline CDR1 and CDR2 sequences are MGHDK and SYGVNS. CDR3 nucleotide sequence: TGTGCCAGCAGTGGACGACACTTCAGGGGCTTATTCTATGGCTACACCTTC. As protein: CASSGRHFRGLFYGYTF.

This chain connects TRBV5-8 to TRBJ2-3, with 9 positions matching TRBD2. Trimming at V came to 4 bases and at J to 2 bases, leaving 8 bases not matched to a gene. Germline V gives CDR1 SGHTS, CDR2 YDEGEE. This CDR3 region has 16 residues. CDR3 sequence: CASSRGLAQSTDTQYF. The CDR3, as DNA: TGTGCCAGCAGCCGGGGACTAGCCCAATCCACAGATACGCAGTATTTT.

J is TRBJ1-1 and V is TRBV7-2; D is undetermined. The CDR3 sequence is 13 residues long. Germline-derived CDR1 and CDR2 are SGHTA and FQGNSA. The V and J ends lost 3 bases and 5 bases respectively, with 10 bases between them. The CDR3 region is CASSFSHVTEAFF. CDR3 sequence (DNA): TGTGCCAGCAGCTTCTCCCACGTTACTGAAGCTTTCTTT.

The J gene is TRBJ1-2, the V gene TRBV2; tentative D call: TRBD1 (5 bases). Germline assignment: CDR1 SNHLY and CDR2 FYNNEI. The CDR3 is 14 amino acids. With 0 bases removed from V and 4 bases from J, the gap between germline ends came to 9 bases. The CDR3: CASSEALGTYGYTF. CDR3 bases: TGTGCCAGCAGTGAAGCGCTGGGGACCTATGGCTACACCTTC.

The J gene is TRBJ1-6, the V gene TRBV25-1, with TRBD1 matching over 8 bases. The CDR3 spans 16 residues. Germline lookup yields CDR1 MGHDK and CDR2 SYGVNS. V lost 3 bases to trimming and J lost 8 bases; unmatched junction nucleotides: 9. CDR3 in amino acids: CASSEDRDPQDSPLHF. The CDR3, as DNA: TGTGCCAGCAGTGAGGACAGGGACCCGCAAGATTCACCCCTCCACTTT.

This clone occurred a few times. The rearrangement links TRBV19 to TRBJ1-2; the match to TRBD1 covers 10 bases. V lost 1 base to trimming and J lost 3 bases; unmatched junction nucleotides: 2. The CDR3 extends over 15 amino acids. CDR1 and CDR2 (germline): LNHDA, SQIVND (reference sequence). CDR3 amino acids: CASSIGQGADYGYTF. The CDR3 DNA reads TGTGCCAGTAGTATAGGACAGGGGGCTGACTATGGCTACACCTTC.

The gene calls are TRBV5-1 and TRBJ2-2, with 7 bases identical to TRBD1. The CDR3 runs to 15 residues. Germline CDR1 and CDR2: SGHRS and YFSETQ. V shed 0 bases, J shed 6 bases, and the junction held 5 bases outside the gene matches. CDR3 nucleotides: TGCGCCAGCAGCTTGGGGGACAGCCCCCCCGGGGAGCTGTTTTTT. It encodes CASSLGDSPPGELFF.

V gene TRBV7-8 combines with J gene TRBJ1-1; 10 bases map to TRBD1. CDR1 and CDR2 from the germline V gene are SGHVS and FQNEAQ. The CDR3 has 16 residues. Trimming took 5 bases from V and 0 from J; bases not matched to a gene: 6. CDR3 coding DNA: TGTGCCAGCAGCCCAGGGGGACAGGGGATGAACACTGAAGCTTTCTTT. This gives the protein CASSPGGQGMNTEAFF.

The chain joins TRBV25-1 to TRBJ2-3; perhaps TRBD2 as D (6 bases). CDR3 length: 15 residues. Germline V gene sequence: CDR1 MGHDK, CDR2 SYGVNS. Deletions cut 4 bases from V and 6 bases from J, with 17 bases between. The CDR3 nucleotides read TGTGCCAGCAGTGCCGTGCGAGCGGGCGGGGATACGCAGTATTTT. Amino acid sequence: CASSAVRAGGDTQYF.

The chain couples TRBV11-2 to TRBJ2-5; 7 bases map to TRBD2. The trim removed 5 bases at V and 9 bases at J, leaving 15 bases unmatched. The CDR3 is 15 amino acids. The germline CDR1 and CDR2 sequences are SGHAT and FQNNGV. CDR3 nucleotides: TGTGCCAGCAGCCCCCGGGGGACTATTAGGGAGGCCCAGTACTTC. Translation gives CASSPRGTIREAQYF.

The chain has TRBV13 and TRBJ2-2; TRBD1 might be the D (5 bases). The CDR3 extends over 13 amino acids. With 5 bases removed from V and 4 bases from J, the gap between germline ends came to 8 bases. Germline V lookup: CDR1 PRHDT, CDR2 FYEKMQ (reference sequence). This CDR3 is CASSVQVTGELFF. Written as DNA, the CDR3 is TGTGCCAGCAGCGTACAGGTCACCGGGGAGCTGTTTTTT.

The chain recombines TRBV19 with TRBJ2-3; 9 bases align to TRBD2. After removal of 7 bases from V and 6 bases from J, the junction contained 2 bases not matched to a gene. CDR3 length: 12 amino acids. Per germline, CDR1 LNHDA and CDR2 SQIVND (reference sequence). The CDR3 sequence: CASNLAGDTQYF. CDR3 nucleotide sequence: TGTGCCAGTAACCTAGCGGGGGATACGCAGTATTTT.

The chain employs TRBV4-3 and TRBJ2-3, with 11 bases that match TRBD1. Germline V lookup: CDR1 LGHNA, CDR2 YSLEER. Trimming took 4 bases from V and 9 from J; bases not matched to a gene: 9. CDR3 length: 15 residues. CDR3 region: CASSPGTGGSWTQYF. The CDR3 nucleotides are TGCGCCAGCAGCCCAGGGACAGGGGGTAGTTGGACGCAGTATTTT.